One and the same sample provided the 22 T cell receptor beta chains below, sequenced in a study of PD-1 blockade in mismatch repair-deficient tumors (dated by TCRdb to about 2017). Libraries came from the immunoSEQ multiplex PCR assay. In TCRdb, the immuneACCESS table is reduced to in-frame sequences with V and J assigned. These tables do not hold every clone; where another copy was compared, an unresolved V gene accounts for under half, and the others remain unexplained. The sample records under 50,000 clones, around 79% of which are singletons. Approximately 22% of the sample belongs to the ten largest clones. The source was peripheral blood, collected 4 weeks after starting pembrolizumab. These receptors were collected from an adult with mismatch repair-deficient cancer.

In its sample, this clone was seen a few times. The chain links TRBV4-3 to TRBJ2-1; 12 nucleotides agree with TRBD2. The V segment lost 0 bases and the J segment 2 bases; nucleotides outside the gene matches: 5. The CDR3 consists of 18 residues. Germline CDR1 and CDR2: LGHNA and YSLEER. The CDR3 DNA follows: TGCGCCAGCAGCCAAGATGGACCTAGCGGGAGGGCCTACAATGAGCAGTTCTTC. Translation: CASSQDGPSGRAYNEQFF.

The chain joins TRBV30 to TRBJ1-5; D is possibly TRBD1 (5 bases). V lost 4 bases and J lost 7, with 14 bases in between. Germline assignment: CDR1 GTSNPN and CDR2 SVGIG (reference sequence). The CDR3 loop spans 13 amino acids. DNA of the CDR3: TGTGCCTGGAATAAAGGGGATGGCCAGCCCCAGCATTTT. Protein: CAWNKGDGQPQHF. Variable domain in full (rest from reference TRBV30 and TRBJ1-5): SQTIHQWPATLVQPVGSPLSLECTVEGTSNPNLYWYRQAAGRGLQLLFYSVGIGQISSEVPQNLSASRPQDRQFILSSKKLLLSDSGFYLCAWNKGDGQPQHFGDGTRLSIL.

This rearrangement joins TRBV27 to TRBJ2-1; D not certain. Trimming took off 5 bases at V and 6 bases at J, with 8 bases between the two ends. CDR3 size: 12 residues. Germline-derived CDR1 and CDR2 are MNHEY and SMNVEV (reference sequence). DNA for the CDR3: TGTGCCAGCAGTATCATAGGCAATGAGCAGTTCTTC. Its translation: CASSIIGNEQFF.

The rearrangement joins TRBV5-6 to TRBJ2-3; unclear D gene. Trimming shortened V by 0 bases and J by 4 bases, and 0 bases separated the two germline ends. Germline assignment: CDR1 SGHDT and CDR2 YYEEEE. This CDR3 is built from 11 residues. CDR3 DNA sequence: TGTGCCAGCAGCTTGGCAGATACGCAGTATTTT. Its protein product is CASSLADTQYF.

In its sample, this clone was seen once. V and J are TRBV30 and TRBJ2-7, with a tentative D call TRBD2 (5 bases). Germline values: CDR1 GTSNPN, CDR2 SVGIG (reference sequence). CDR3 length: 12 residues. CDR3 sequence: CGASGLSYEQYF. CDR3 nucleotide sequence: TGTGGAGCCAGCGGTCTCTCCTACGAGCAGTACTTC. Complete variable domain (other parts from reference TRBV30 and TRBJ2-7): SQTIHQWPATLVQPVGSPLSLECTVEGTSNPNLYWYRQAAGRGLQLLFYSVGIGQISSEVPQNLSASRPQDRQFILSSKKLLLSDSGFYLCGASGLSYEQYFGPGTRLTVT.

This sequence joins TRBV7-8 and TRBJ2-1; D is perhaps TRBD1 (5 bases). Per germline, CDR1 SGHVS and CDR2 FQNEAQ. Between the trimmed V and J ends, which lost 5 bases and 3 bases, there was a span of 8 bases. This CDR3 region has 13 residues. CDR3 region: CASSLDSYNEQFF. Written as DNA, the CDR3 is TGTGCCAGCAGCCTCGACAGCTACAATGAGCAGTTCTTC. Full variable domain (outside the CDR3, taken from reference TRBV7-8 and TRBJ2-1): GAGVSQSPRYKVAKRGQDVALRCDPISGHVSLFWYQQALGQGPEFLTYFQNEAQLDKSGLPSDRFFAERPEGSVSTLKIQRTQQEDSAVYLCASSLDSYNEQFFGPGTRLTVL.

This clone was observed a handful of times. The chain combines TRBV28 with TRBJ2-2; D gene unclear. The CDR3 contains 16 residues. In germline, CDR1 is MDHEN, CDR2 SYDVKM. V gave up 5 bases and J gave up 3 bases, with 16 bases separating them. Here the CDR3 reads CASSGLSDVDTGELFF. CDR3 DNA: TGTGCCAGCAGTGGGCTCAGTGACGTAGACACCGGGGAGCTGTTTTTT.

CDR3 sequence: CASSFTGGKHPVNYGYTF. CDR3 sequence (DNA): TGTGCCAGCAGCTTTACTGGTGGCAAACATCCCGTTAACTATGGCTACACCTTC. This chain uses TRBV7-9 with TRBJ1-2, with D hard to call. In germline, CDR1 is SEHNR, CDR2 FQNEAQ (reference sequence). The CDR3 has 18 amino acids. V lost 3 bases to trimming and J lost 1 base, with 21 bases between them.

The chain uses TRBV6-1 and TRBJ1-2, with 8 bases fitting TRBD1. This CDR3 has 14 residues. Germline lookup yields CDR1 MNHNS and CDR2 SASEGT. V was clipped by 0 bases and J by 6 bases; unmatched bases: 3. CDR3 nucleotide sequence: TGTGCCAGCAGTGAAGCCGGGACAGGCCATGGCTACACCTTC. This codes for CASSEAGTGHGYTF.

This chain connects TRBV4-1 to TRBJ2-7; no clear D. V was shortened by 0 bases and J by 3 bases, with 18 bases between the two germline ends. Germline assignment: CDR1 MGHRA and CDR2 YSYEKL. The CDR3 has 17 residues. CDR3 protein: CASSQESLRWLSYEQYF. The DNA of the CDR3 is TGCGCCAGCAGCCAAGAGAGCCTTCGGTGGCTAAGCTACGAGCAGTACTTC.

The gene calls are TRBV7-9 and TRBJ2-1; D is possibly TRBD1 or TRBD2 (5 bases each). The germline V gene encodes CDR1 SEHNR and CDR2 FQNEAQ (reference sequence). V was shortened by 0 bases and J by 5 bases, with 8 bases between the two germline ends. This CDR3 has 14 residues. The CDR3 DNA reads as TGTGCCAGCAGCTTAGCGGTGGGACACAATGAGCAGTTCTTC. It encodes CASSLAVGHNEQFF.

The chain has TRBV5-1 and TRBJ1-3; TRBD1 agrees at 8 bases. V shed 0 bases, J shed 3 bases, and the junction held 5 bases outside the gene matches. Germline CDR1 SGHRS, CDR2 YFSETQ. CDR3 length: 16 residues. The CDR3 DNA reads TGCGCCAGCAGCTTGGCGGCAGGGGGCAATGGAAACACCATATATTTT. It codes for CASSLAAGGNGNTIYF.

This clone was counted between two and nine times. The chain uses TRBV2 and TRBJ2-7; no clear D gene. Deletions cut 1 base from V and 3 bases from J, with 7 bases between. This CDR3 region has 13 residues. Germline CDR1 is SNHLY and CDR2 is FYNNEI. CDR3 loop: CASSEDSNYEQYF. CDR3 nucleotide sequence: TGTGCCAGCAGTGAAGACAGCAACTACGAGCAGTACTTC.

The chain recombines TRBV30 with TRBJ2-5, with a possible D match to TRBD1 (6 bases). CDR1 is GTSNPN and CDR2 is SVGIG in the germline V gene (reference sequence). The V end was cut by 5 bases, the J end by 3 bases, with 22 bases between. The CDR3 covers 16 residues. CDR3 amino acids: CAWGSLMRTVKETQYF. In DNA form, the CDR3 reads TGTGCCTGGGGTTCTTTAATGAGGACAGTCAAAGAGACCCAGTACTTC.

The DNA for the CDR3 is TGTGCCAGCAGTGCGCGGGAGGACACCGGGGAGCTGTTTTTT. Translated: CASSAREDTGELFF. The J gene is TRBJ2-2, the V gene TRBV2, with 8 bases lining up with TRBD2. Germline CDR1 is SNHLY and CDR2 is FYNNEI. The CDR3 has 14 amino acids. V lost 4 bases and J lost 3; bases outside the gene matches: 1.

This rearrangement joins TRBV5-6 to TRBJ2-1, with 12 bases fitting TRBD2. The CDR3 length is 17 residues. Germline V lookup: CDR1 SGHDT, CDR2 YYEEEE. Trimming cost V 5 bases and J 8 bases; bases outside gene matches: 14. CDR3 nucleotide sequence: TGTGCCAGCAGTTACAACCGACTAGCGGGAGTGAGGTATGAGCAGTTCTTC. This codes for CASSYNRLAGVRYEQFF.

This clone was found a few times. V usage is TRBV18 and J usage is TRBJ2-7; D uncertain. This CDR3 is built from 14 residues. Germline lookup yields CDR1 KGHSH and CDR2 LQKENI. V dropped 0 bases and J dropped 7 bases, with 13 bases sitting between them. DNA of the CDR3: TGTGCCAGCTCACCACCGGCAGGCCTTGAAGAGCAGTACTTC. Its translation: CASSPPAGLEEQYF. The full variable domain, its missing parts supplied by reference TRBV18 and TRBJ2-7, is NAGVMQNPRHLVRRRGQEARLRCSPMKGHSHVYWYRQLPEEGLKFMVYLQKENIIDESGMPKERFSAEFPKEGPSILRIQQVVRGDSAAYFCASSPPAGLEEQYFGPGTRLTVT.

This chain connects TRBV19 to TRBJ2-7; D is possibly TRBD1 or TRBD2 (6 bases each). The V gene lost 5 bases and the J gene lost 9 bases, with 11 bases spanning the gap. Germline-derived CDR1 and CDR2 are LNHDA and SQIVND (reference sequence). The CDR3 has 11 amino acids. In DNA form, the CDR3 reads TGTGCCAGTAGTGCAGGAGGGGGGCAGTACTTC. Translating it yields CASSAGGGQYF.

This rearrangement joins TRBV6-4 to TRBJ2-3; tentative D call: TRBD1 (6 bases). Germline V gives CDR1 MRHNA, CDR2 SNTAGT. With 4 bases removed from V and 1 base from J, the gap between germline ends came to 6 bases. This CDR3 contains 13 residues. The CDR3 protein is CASSAGGTDTQYF. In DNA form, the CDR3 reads TGTGCCAGCAGTGCAGGGGGCACAGATACGCAGTATTTT.

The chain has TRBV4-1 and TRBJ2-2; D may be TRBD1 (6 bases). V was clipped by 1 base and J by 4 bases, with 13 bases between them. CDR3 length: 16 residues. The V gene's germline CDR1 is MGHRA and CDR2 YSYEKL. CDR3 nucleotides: TGCGCCAGCAGCCAAGGTTTGGGACACACCACCGGGGAGCTGTTTTTT. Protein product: CASSQGLGHTTGELFF.

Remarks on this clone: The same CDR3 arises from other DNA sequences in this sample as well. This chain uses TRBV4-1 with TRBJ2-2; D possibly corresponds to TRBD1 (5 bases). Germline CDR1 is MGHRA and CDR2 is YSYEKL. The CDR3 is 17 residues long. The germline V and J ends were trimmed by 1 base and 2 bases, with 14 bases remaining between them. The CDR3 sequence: CASSQVPAGYNTGELFF. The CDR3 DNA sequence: TGCGCCAGCAGCCAAGTCCCCGCAGGGTATAACACCGGGGAGCTGTTTTTT.

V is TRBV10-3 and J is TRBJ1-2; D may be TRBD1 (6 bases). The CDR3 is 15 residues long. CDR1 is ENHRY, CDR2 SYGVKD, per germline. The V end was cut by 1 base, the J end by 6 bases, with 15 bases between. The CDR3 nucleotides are TGTGCCATCAGTGAGTTCGGGGGGCTAAGAAATGGCTACACCTTC. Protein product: CAISEFGGLRNGYTF.